These 31 T cell receptor beta chains originate from one sample sequenced in a study of T cells expressing NK-cell markers. From the 5' RACE reads, TCRdb lists one entry per CDR3 protein and no DNA. The sample holds approximately 550,000 distinct CDR3 sequences. Material: blood T cells: a sorted CD56 or NKG2C T cell subset, CD4+ or CD8+ T cells, or bulk PBMC T cells (not recorded which). These TCRs come from a man aged 18 to 30 in good health.

This sequence joins TRBV7-9 and TRBJ2-3; TCRdb returns TRBD1, unconfirmable since there is no DNA. The CDR3 runs to 16 residues. Germline assignment: CDR1 SEHNR and CDR2 FQNEAQ (reference sequence). CDR3 sequence reads: CASRHLQDASTDTQYF. Full variable domain (rest looked up from reference TRBV7-9 and TRBJ2-3): DTGVSQNPRHKITKRGQNVTFRCDPISEHNRLYWYRQTLGQGPEFLTYFQNEAQLEKSRLLSDRFSAERPKGSFSTLEIQRTEQGDSAMYLCASRHLQDASTDTQYFGPGTRLTVL.

The chain uses TRBV6-1 and TRBJ2-1; with no DNA, the TCRdb D assignment of TRBD2 cannot be verified. The CDR3 sequence is 16 residues long. Germline CDR1 MNHNS, CDR2 SASEGT. The CDR3 is CASRVLASGKDNEQFF.

The chain couples TRBV11-2 to TRBJ2-4. CDR1 SGHAT and CDR2 FQNNGV come from the germline V gene. The CDR3 has 15 residues. CDR3 sequence: CASSLFGSQQTDGYF.

CDR3 amino acids: CSALPSGGAYNEQFF. The gene calls are TRBV20-1 and TRBJ2-1; the TRBD2 assignment by TCRdb is unverifiable without DNA. Per the germline V gene, CDR1 is DFQATT and CDR2 is SNEGSKA (reference sequence). This CDR3 is built from 15 residues.

CDR3 protein: CASSRLQEAGELFF. This chain links TRBV4-1 with TRBJ2-2. This CDR3 contains 14 residues. Germline V lookup: CDR1 MGHRA, CDR2 YSYEKL.

The rearrangement links TRBV18 to TRBJ2-7; TCRdb names TRBD2, which stays unverified in the absence of DNA. The CDR3 consists of 15 residues. The germline V gene encodes CDR1 KGHSH and CDR2 LQKENI. The CDR3 loop is CASSPDFARPTEQYF.

The chain recombines TRBV7-3 with TRBJ2-3. Germline-derived CDR1 and CDR2 are SGHTA and FQGTGA. This CDR3 is 18 amino acids long. This CDR3 is CASSGPLQGFHGTDTQYF.

V usage is TRBV6-4 and J usage is TRBJ2-7; TCRdb gives TRBD1 as the D gene, but with no DNA this cannot be confirmed. Per the germline V gene, CDR1 is MRHNA and CDR2 is SNTAGT. This CDR3 comprises 15 residues. The CDR3 protein is CASRVPGQLSCEQYF.

The rearrangement joins TRBV20-1 to TRBJ1-6; TCRdb outputs TRBD1, but without DNA this stays unchecked. Germline V lookup: CDR1 DFQATT, CDR2 SNEGSKA (reference sequence). The CDR3 contains 16 residues. The CDR3 loop reads CSAISWDRGNNSPLHF.

The chain uses TRBV3-1 and TRBJ2-7. Germline V gene data show CDR1 as LGHDT and CDR2 as YNNKEL (reference sequence). The CDR3 extends over 14 amino acids. The CDR3 sequence is CASSPTIAGHEQYF.

This rearrangement joins TRBV12-3 or TRBV12-4 to TRBJ2-7; TCRdb lists TRBD1, though no DNA is available to test this call. The CDR3 consists of 15 residues. CDR3 protein: CASSGHMGPSYEQYF.

The chain combines TRBV9 with TRBJ2-3. From germline, CDR1 is SGDLS and CDR2 YYNGEE. This CDR3 is built from 15 residues. CDR3: CASSVTGRTPDTQYF.

The rearrangement joins TRBV19 to TRBJ1-5. The germline gives CDR1 LNHDA, CDR2 SQIVND (reference sequence). This CDR3 is 14 amino acids long. CDR3 region: CASSPGRGNQPQHF.

V gene TRBV24-1 combines with J gene TRBJ2-1; the D call from TCRdb, TRBD2, cannot be confirmed without DNA. Germline assignment: CDR1 KGHDR and CDR2 SFDVKD. The CDR3 covers 17 residues. The CDR3 region is CATSAPLKLAGVNEQFF.

This chain uses TRBV4-3 with TRBJ2-3; TCRdb calls TRBD2, which cannot be checked without DNA. Germline CDR1 LGHNA, CDR2 YSLEER. The CDR3 contains 18 residues. CDR3 sequence reads: CASSQSPTKREARDTQYF.

The chain couples TRBV2 to TRBJ2-7. Per germline, CDR1 SNHLY and CDR2 FYNNEI. This CDR3 is built from 13 residues. The CDR3 protein is CASSVRDTYEQYF.

The chain is built from TRBV5-1 and TRBJ2-1; the D gene TCRdb calls, TRBD2, cannot be checked with no DNA. Germline CDR1 and CDR2: SGHRS and YFSETQ. The CDR3 runs 15 residues. CDR3 region: CASNEGLAGVGEQFF.

The chain recombines TRBV12-3 or TRBV12-4 with TRBJ1-6; TCRdb gives TRBD1 as the D gene, but with no DNA this cannot be confirmed. The CDR3 is 14 residues long. CDR3 amino acids: CASRPGAYNSPLHF.

The V call is TRBV29-1, the J call TRBJ2-7; TCRdb's assignment of TRBD1 cannot be checked, as there is no DNA. CDR1 and CDR2 (germline): SQVTM, ANQGSEA. The CDR3 has 16 amino acids. CDR3 amino acids: CSVGGDRTKTSYEQYF.

V and J are TRBV15 and TRBJ2-3; TCRdb designates TRBD1, a call that cannot be tested without DNA. From germline, CDR1 is LNHNV and CDR2 YYDKDF (reference sequence). This CDR3 is 15 amino acids long. The CDR3 reads CATSTRVSRTDTQYF.

V and J are TRBV20-1 and TRBJ1-6; TCRdb reports TRBD1, a call that lacks DNA to check it against. This CDR3 is built from 14 residues. The germline V gene encodes CDR1 DFQATT and CDR2 SNEGSKA (reference sequence). The CDR3 loop reads CSARETGQDSPLHF.

The rearrangement links TRBV5-1 to TRBJ2-5; TCRdb selects TRBD1, and the lack of DNA leaves this call unchecked. The CDR3 extends over 16 amino acids. The germline V gene has CDR1 SGHRS and CDR2 YFSETQ. The CDR3 protein is CASSSIQTGGAETQYF.

The V and J genes are TRBV6-2 or TRBV6-3 and TRBJ2-1; TCRdb returns TRBD1, unconfirmable since there is no DNA. The CDR3 runs to 15 residues. The germline V gene has CDR1 MNHEY and CDR2 SVGEGT. CDR3 sequence reads: CASSSGQGAPNEQFF.

The chain links TRBV24-1 to TRBJ2-2; TCRdb's D call, TRBD1, is unchecked because there is no DNA. The germline gives CDR1 KGHDR, CDR2 SFDVKD. The CDR3 contains 14 residues. The CDR3 region is CATSDRRVVGELFF.

This chain links TRBV20-1 with TRBJ2-1; with no DNA, the TCRdb D assignment of TRBD1 cannot be verified. The length of the CDR3 is 14 residues. Germline values: CDR1 DFQATT, CDR2 SNEGSKA (reference sequence). The CDR3 here is CSAPGVGSFNEQFF.

V usage is TRBV7-7 and J usage is TRBJ2-1; TCRdb's D call, TRBD1, is unchecked because there is no DNA. CDR1 and CDR2 from the germline V gene are SSHAT and FNYEAQ (reference sequence). CDR3 length: 15 amino acids. CDR3 loop: CASSLRPAPEGEQFF.

V is TRBV12-3 or TRBV12-4 and J is TRBJ2-3; TCRdb designates TRBD2, a call that cannot be tested without DNA. The CDR3 totals 15 residues. This chain's CDR3 is CASSLGVAGQDTQYF.

This rearrangement joins TRBV4-3 to TRBJ2-2. The CDR3 consists of 14 residues. The germline V gene has CDR1 LGHNA and CDR2 YSLEER. The chain's CDR3 is CASSQGGGPGELFF.

The chain uses TRBV7-7 and TRBJ2-2; TCRdb lists TRBD2, though no DNA is available to test this call. There are 15 residues in the CDR3. Germline V gene data show CDR1 as SSHAT and CDR2 as FNYEAQ (reference sequence). CDR3 in amino acids: CASRGLTGNTGELFF.

This sequence joins TRBV19 and TRBJ2-1; TCRdb's D call, TRBD2, is unchecked because there is no DNA. From germline, CDR1 is LNHDA and CDR2 SQIVND (reference sequence). The CDR3 has 14 residues. This CDR3 is CASSWLAGNNEQFF. Variable domain in full (rest from reference TRBV19 and TRBJ2-1): DGGITQSPKYLFRKEGQNVTLSCEQNLNHDAMYWYRQDPGQGLRLIYYSQIVNDFQKGDIAEGYSVSREKKESFPLTVTSAQKNPTAFYLCASSWLAGNNEQFFGPGTRLTVL.

The chain is built from TRBV5-1 and TRBJ2-3; the TCRdb D gene call, TRBD1, has no DNA to confirm it. This CDR3 is 14 amino acids long. Germline CDR1 reads SGHRS; CDR2 reads YFSETQ. CDR3 sequence reads: CASKLWAPTDTQYF.